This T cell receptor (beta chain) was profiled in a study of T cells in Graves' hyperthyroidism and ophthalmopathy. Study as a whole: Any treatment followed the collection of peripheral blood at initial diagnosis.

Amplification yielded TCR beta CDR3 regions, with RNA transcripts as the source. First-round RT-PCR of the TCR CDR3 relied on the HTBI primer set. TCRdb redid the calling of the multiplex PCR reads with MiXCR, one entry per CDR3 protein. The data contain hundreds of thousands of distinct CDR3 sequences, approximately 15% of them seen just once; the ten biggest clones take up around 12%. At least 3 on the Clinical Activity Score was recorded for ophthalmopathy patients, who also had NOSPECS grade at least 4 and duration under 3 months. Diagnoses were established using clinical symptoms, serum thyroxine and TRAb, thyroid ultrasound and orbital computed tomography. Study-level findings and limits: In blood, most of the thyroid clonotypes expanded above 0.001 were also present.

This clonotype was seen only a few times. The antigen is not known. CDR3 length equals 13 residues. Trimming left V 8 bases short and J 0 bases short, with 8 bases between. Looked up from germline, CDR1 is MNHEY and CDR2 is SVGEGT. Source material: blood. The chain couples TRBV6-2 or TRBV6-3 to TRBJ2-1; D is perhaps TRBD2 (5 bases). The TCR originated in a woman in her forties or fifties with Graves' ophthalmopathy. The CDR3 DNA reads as TGTGCCAGCCAACTAGACTCCTACAATGAGCAGTTCTTC. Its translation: CASQLDSYNEQFF.